The 27 T cell receptor beta chains given below trace back to one sample, sequenced in a study of molecular identifiers for immune sequencing clone quantification. TCRdb re-called the PCR reads with MiXCR, one entry per CDR3 protein. The table records tens of thousands of distinct CDR3 sequences, about 23% of them present only once. Sequences were obtained from naive CD8+ T cells from blood, with Jurkat cell RNA spiked in. Sample subset: FACS-sorted CD8+CD4-CCR7+CD45RA+ naive T cells. These receptors were obtained from a human donor in good health. Some libraries in this study had Jurkat cell RNA spiked in.

The chain combines TRBV4-3 with TRBJ2-2, with TRBD1 matching over 10 bases. In germline, CDR1 is LGHNA, CDR2 YSLEER. V trimming: 4 bases; J trimming: 4 bases; junction bases outside the gene matches: 9. The CDR3 contains 17 residues. CDR3 DNA: TGCGCCAGCAGCCGTGAGGGGGGACAGGGGACCACCGGGGAGCTGTTTTTT. This gives the protein CASSREGGQGTTGELFF.

This clonotype has ten or more counts. The V call is TRBV6-4, the J call TRBJ2-3; D might be TRBD2 (5 bases). V gave up 11 bases and J gave up 0 bases, with 15 bases separating them. The germline gives CDR1 MRHNA, CDR2 SNTAGT. This CDR3 comprises 14 residues. The CDR3 loop is CAPTGYRSTDTQYF. Written as DNA, the CDR3 is TGTGCCCCGACGGGATACAGAAGCACAGATACGCAGTATTTT.

The V gene is TRBV25-1, the J gene TRBJ2-7, with D perhaps matching TRBD2 (5 bases). V was pared by 4 bases and J by 3 bases, with 19 bases between. The length of the CDR3 is 16 residues. Germline V gene data show CDR1 as MGHDK and CDR2 as SYGVNS. DNA for the CDR3: TGTGCCAGCAGTGTCCCCACTTTGAGCGGACTCTACGAGCAGTACTTC. Its protein is CASSVPTLSGLYEQYF.

This chain links TRBV27 with TRBJ1-5; D might be TRBD1 (6 bases). The CDR3 consists of 14 residues. Looked up from germline, CDR1 is MNHEY and CDR2 is SMNVEV (reference sequence). V was cut by 2 bases and J by 6 bases, with 11 bases left in between. The CDR3 is CASSLTGTLQPQHF. The DNA for the CDR3 is TGTGCCAGCAGTTTAACCGGGACACTTCAGCCCCAGCATTTT.

This clonotype was picked up many times. V is TRBV14 and J is TRBJ2-1, with a possible D match to TRBD2 (6 bases). The CDR3 is made up of 14 amino acids. V was cut by 4 bases and J by 7 bases, with 14 bases left in between. Germline V CDR1 and CDR2: SGHDN, FVKESK. The CDR3: CASSLKGTPNEQFF. The DNA of the CDR3 is TGTGCCAGCAGCCTGAAAGGGACTCCAAATGAGCAGTTCTTC.

The chain joins TRBV6-2 or TRBV6-3 to TRBJ1-4; TRBD1 matches 9 bases. V was pared by 6 bases and J by 6 bases, with 11 bases of the junction left unmatched. Per germline, CDR1 MNHEY and CDR2 SVGEGT. This CDR3 spans 16 amino acids. Here the CDR3 reads CASRTPFGTGHEKLFF. CDR3 nucleotide sequence: TGTGCCAGCAGGACACCTTTCGGGACAGGGCATGAAAAACTGTTTTTT.

Ten or more counts support this clonotype. The V call is TRBV7-6, the J call TRBJ1-1; D perhaps matches TRBD1 (6 bases). This CDR3 region has 15 residues. CDR1 is SGHVS and CDR2 is FNYEAQ in the germline V gene. The V end was cut by 2 bases, the J end by 1 base, with 11 bases between. CDR3 DNA: TGTGCCAGCAGCTTACCGGGGGCCGAGAACACTGAAGCTTTCTTT. It specifies CASSLPGAENTEAFF.

The rearrangement joins TRBV30 to TRBJ2-7; D is perhaps TRBD2 (5 bases). The germline V and J ends were trimmed by 1 base and 7 bases, with 17 bases remaining between them. Germline CDR1 reads GTSNPN; CDR2 reads SVGIG (reference sequence). The CDR3 totals 14 residues. CDR3 in DNA: TGTGCCTGGAGTGCGGGGTCTTATCCTTCGGAGCAGTACTTC. Encoded protein: CAWSAGSYPSEQYF.

The chain carries TRBV6-2 or TRBV6-3 and TRBJ2-3, with 9 bases lining up with TRBD1. CDR1 MNHEY and CDR2 SVGEGT come from the germline V gene. With 9 bases clipped from V and 5 bases from J, the junction kept 6 bases outside the gene matches. CDR3 length equals 13 residues. CDR3 region: CARDRGAQDTQYF. The DNA for the CDR3 is TGTGCCAGGGACAGGGGAGCACAAGATACGCAGTATTTT.

Details on this clonotype: A much bigger clone sits one base away, suggesting this may be a read error. The final CDR3 position lacks the conserved phenylalanine or tryptophan, pointing to a likely read error. This chain joins TRBV6-5 and TRBJ2-7, with 7 bases fitting TRBD2. The CDR3 contains 15 residues. Germline V gives CDR1 MNHEY, CDR2 SVGAGI. With 5 bases clipped from V and 4 bases from J, the junction kept 11 bases outside the gene matches. The CDR3 loop is CASSRGRELGYEQYY. The CDR3 bases are TGTGCCAGCAGTAGAGGGAGGGAGCTGGGGTACGAGCAGTACTAC.

This clonotype was recorded only once. This clone may be a read error of a much larger clone one base away. The CDR3 DNA reads TGCAGTGCTAGAGAGCCTGGACAGGGGGTGAACCAGCTCCAGCATTTT. Amino acids: CSAREPGQGVNQLQHF. This chain joins TRBV20-1 and TRBJ1-5; TRBD1 matches 10 bases. CDR3 size: 16 residues. Germline V gene lookup returns CDR1 DFQATT and CDR2 SNEGSKA (reference sequence).

Only a few counts were recorded for this clonotype. The CDR3 DNA reads TGTGCCAGCAGCCCTGGGCTAGCGGCCTCCTACAATGAGCAGTTCTTC. It encodes CASSPGLAASYNEQFF. The chain uses TRBV7-3 and TRBJ2-1; 7 positions match TRBD2. The CDR3 consists of 16 residues. After removal of 5 bases from V and 0 bases from J, the junction contained 7 bases not matched to a gene. Per germline, CDR1 SGHTA and CDR2 FQGTGA.

This clonotype came up many times. V gene TRBV13 combines with J gene TRBJ2-7, with TRBD1 matching 7 bases. Trimming took 5 bases from V and 2 from J; bases not matched to a gene: 6. This CDR3 contains 14 residues. Germline V CDR1 and CDR2: PRHDT, FYEKMQ (reference sequence). CDR3 coding DNA: TGTGCCAGCAGCCTTTTTACAGGGGCCTACGAGCAGTACTTC. It translates to CASSLFTGAYEQYF.

This clonotype was counted at least ten times. J is TRBJ2-3 and V is TRBV5-5; D possibly uses TRBD1 or TRBD2 (5 bases each). Per germline, CDR1 SGHKS and CDR2 YYEKEE (reference sequence). The length of the CDR3 is 15 residues. V was pared by 4 bases and J by 2 bases, with 14 bases between. Here the CDR3 DNA reads TGTGCCAGCAGCACCCGGGACGCCGACACAGATACGCAGTATTTT. It encodes CASSTRDADTDTQYF.

Of note for this clonotype: This may be a read error: a much more frequent sequence differs by one nucleotide. The rearrangement joins TRBV24-1 to TRBJ2-2; D might be TRBD1 (5 bases). The germline CDR1 and CDR2 sequences are KGHDR and SFDVKD. The CDR3 is made up of 17 amino acids. The germline V and J ends were trimmed by 4 bases and 3 bases, with 17 bases remaining between them. CDR3 residues: CATSERDSSAHTGELFF. Here the CDR3 DNA reads TGTGCCACCAGTGAACGAGACAGTTCCGCGCACACCGGGGAGCTGTTTTTT.

Many counts were recorded for this clonotype. The CDR3 loop is CAWSGGGMSTDTQYF. As DNA, the CDR3 is TGTGCCTGGAGTGGTGGCGGAATGAGCACAGATACGCAGTATTTT. This chain uses TRBV30 with TRBJ2-3; no reliable D call. The CDR3 spans 15 residues. Between the trimmed V and J ends, which lost 1 base and 0 bases, there was a span of 11 bases. Germline CDR1 reads GTSNPN; CDR2 reads SVGIG (reference sequence).

As concerns this clonotype: This sequence may be a read error, since a much larger clone differs from it by one base. This chain connects TRBV20-1 to TRBJ2-7; D call uncertain. Germline loops: CDR1 DFQATT, CDR2 SNEGSKA (reference sequence). The CDR3 has 11 residues. V was shortened by 4 bases and J by 6 bases, with 10 bases between the two germline ends. DNA of the CDR3: TGCAGTGCTACCCCCGGGCGCGAGCAGTACTTC. Translating gives CSATPGREQYF.

The chain has TRBV14 and TRBJ2-7; D is unresolved. The germline V gene encodes CDR1 SGHDN and CDR2 FVKESK. The CDR3 is made up of 14 amino acids. Deletions cut 8 bases from V and 0 bases from J, with 14 bases between. CDR3 nucleotides: TGTGCCAGCTCCGAATTGTTGAGCTCCTACGAGCAGTACTTC. Translating gives CASSELLSSYEQYF.

For this clonotype: This may stem from a read error, because a much larger clone lies one nucleotide away. The chain uses TRBV6-5 and TRBJ2-7; 7 bases match TRBD1. CDR3 length: 13 residues. CDR1 is MNHEY and CDR2 is SVGAGI in the germline V gene. The CDR3 loop reads CASSPGTEYEQHF. The CDR3 coding sequence is TGTGCCAGCAGTCCCGGGACAGAATACGAGCAGCACTTC.

The rearrangement uses TRBV12-3 or TRBV12-4 and TRBJ2-7; 7 nucleotides match TRBD2. V lost 4 bases, J lost 1 base, and 4 bases stayed unmatched. The CDR3 length is 14 residues. CDR3 residues: CASSWEGGSYEQYF. In DNA form, the CDR3 reads TGTGCCAGCAGTTGGGAGGGAGGATCCTACGAGCAGTACTTC.

The chain carries TRBV20-1 and TRBJ2-5; maybe TRBD1 (8 bases). CDR1 and CDR2 (germline): DFQATT, SNEGSKA (reference sequence). V lost 0 bases, J lost 5 bases, and 16 bases lay in between. The CDR3 has 15 amino acids. CDR3 DNA sequence: TGCAGTGCTAGAGATATAGGACAGGGAGGGGAGACCCAGTACTTC. Translated, it gives CSARDIGQGGETQYF.

In its sample, this clonotype was seen many times. J is TRBJ1-2 and V is TRBV11-2; no clear D. Germline values: CDR1 SGHAT, CDR2 FQNNGV. This CDR3 is 15 amino acids long. V lost 1 base to trimming and J lost 0 bases, with 9 bases between them. The CDR3 coding sequence is TGTGCCAGCAGCTTAGTCGGCGCTACTAACTATGGCTACACCTTC. It codes for CASSLVGATNYGYTF.

The V call is TRBV27, the J call TRBJ2-6; TRBD2 might be the D (5 bases). CDR1 is MNHEY and CDR2 is SMNVEV in the germline V gene (reference sequence). Trimming pared 6 bases from V and 0 bases from J, leaving 9 bases between. This CDR3 has 15 amino acids. CDR3 in amino acids: CASRSTSSGANVLTF. The CDR3 nucleotides are TGTGCCAGCAGATCCACTAGCTCTGGGGCCAACGTCCTGACTTTC.

With regard to this clonotype: With a much larger clone just one base away, this may be a read error. The gene calls are TRBV5-6 and TRBJ2-1; D uncertain. CDR1 SGHDT and CDR2 YYEEEE come from the germline V gene. CDR3 length equals 12 residues. CDR3 residues: CVSSLYPNEQFF. Written as DNA, the CDR3 is TGTGTCAGCAGCCTCTACCCCAATGAGCAGTTCTTC.

This clonotype was seen at least ten times. The J gene is TRBJ1-4, the V gene TRBV7-9; TRBD1 agrees at 7 bases. Per germline, CDR1 SEHNR and CDR2 FQNEAQ (reference sequence). The CDR3 has 13 residues. V gave up 5 bases and J gave up 8 bases; unmatched junction bases: 5. The CDR3 sequence is CASSGTAREKLFF. CDR3 DNA: TGTGCCAGCAGCGGGACAGCACGGGAAAAACTGTTTTTT.

As regards this clonotype: With a much larger clone just one base away, this may be a read error. This chain joins TRBV4-3 and TRBJ2-7; possible D gene TRBD1, 6 bases. The CDR3 contains 15 residues. Germline V gene data show CDR1 as LGHNA and CDR2 as YSLEER. This chain's CDR3 is CACSQDEGHGYEQYF. The DNA for the CDR3 is TGCGCCTGCAGCCAAGACGAGGGACACGGCTACGAGCAGTACTTC.

Worth noting for this clonotype: Mismatch with germline at one junction end may stem from a read error. The chain has TRBV6-5 and TRBJ2-1; TRBD2 aligns across 14 bases. The CDR3 runs 14 residues. From germline, CDR1 is MNHEY and CDR2 SVGAGI. CDR3 bases: TGTGCCACCGCGACTAGCGGGGGGGCCGGTGAGCAGCTCTTC. As protein: CATATSGGAGEQLF.